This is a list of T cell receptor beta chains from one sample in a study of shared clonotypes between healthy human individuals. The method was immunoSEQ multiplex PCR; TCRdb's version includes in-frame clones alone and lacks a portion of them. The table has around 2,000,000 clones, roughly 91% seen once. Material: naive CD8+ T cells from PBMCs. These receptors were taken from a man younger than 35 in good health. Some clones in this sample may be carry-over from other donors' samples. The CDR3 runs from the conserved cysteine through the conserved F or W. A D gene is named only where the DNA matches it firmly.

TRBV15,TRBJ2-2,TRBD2,CATSRGGLWRESTGELFF
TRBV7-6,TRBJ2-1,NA,CASSLGSVPYNEQFF
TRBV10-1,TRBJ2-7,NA,CASSESRIGTGLGEQYF
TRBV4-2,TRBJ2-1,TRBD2,CASSPPGLAGTGEQFF
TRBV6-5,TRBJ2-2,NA,CASSYILSNTGELFF
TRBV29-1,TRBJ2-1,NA,CSIQDSYNEQFF
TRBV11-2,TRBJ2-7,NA,CASSFTGGGNEQYF
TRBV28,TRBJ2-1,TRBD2,CASSLLPSGIYNEQFF
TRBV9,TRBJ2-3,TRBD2,CASSVGAGGSTDTQYF
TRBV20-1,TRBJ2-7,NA,CSAYRGYEQYF
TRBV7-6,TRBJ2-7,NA,CASNSTGIYSYEQYF
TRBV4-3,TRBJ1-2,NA,CASSQGHEPGAGYTF
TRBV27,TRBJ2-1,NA,CASRNPDREEQFF
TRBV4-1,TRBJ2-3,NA,CASTGPTDTQYF
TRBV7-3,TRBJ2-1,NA,CASSPYPGGSYNEQFF
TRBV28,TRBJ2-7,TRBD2,CASSSNIMPGTSGYEQYF
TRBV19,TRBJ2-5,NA,CASSMYSQETQYF
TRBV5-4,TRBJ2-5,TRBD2,CASSLGGGTAKETQYF
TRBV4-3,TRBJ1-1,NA,CASSRLDSGFTEAFF
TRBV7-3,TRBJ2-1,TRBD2,CASSFGLAGAGEQFF
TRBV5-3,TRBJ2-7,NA,CARSLVLEQYF
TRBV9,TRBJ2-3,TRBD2,CASSVRSGGPTDTQYF
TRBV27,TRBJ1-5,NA,CASSLEGEGNQPQHF
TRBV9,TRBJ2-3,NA,CASSVGRAMSTDTQYF
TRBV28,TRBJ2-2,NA,CASSLLKLTGELFF
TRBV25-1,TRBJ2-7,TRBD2,CASSNGLAFIDEQYF
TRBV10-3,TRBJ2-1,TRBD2,CAISESAASGLTYNEQFF
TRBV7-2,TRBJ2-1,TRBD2,CASSLGLAGGNEQFF
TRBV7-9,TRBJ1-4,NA,CASSPPGAGAEKLFF
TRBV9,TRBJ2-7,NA,CASSGTRGDEQYF
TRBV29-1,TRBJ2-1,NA,CSGGQYNEQFF
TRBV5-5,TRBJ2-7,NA,CASSPRGHSYEQYF
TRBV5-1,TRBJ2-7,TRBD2,CASSLEPSGSSYEQYF
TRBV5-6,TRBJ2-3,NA,CASTVTGAVQTDTQYF
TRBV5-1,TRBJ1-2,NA,CASSSLRAWDGYTF
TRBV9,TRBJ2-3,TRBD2,CASSVGTSIPDTQYF
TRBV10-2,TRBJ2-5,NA,CASSVWASPLTQYF
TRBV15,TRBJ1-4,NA,CATSYTEPTNEKLFF
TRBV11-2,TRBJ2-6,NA,CASSLGLLSGANVLTF
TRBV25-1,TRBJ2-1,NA,CASSDLLIDNEQFF
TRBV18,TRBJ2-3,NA,CASSGSRGTSTDTQYF
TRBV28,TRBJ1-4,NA,CASSPGRVPLFF
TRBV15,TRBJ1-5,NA,CATSNRREPQHF
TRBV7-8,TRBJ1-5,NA,CASSSARGREDQPQHF
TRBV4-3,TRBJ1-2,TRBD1,CASSRFGTGEVNGYTF
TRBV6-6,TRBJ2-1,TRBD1,CASSYGTGSYNEQFF
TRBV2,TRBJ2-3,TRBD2,CASRGSGSPVDTQYF
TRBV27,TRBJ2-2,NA,CASRHGGTGELFF
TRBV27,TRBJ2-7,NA,CASQESSTYEQYF
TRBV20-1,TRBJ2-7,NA,CSAREEGREYF
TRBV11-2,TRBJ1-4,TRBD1,CASSLAVWGQPNEKLFF
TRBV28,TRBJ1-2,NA,CASTDLNYGYTF
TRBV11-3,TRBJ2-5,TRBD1,CASSLGPGQAEETQYF
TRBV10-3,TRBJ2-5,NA,CAISESGAGVEQTQYF
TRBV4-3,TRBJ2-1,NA,CASSQDWLAPYNEQFF
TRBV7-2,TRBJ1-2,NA,CASSLGAGYGYTF
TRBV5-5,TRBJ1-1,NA,CASSLYGDTEAFF
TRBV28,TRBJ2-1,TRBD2,CASSSEFELAVEHNEQFF